A single sample gave rise to the 5 T cell receptor beta chains below, sequenced in a study of T-cell reconstitution after alpha-beta-depleted transplantation in children. Unique molecular identifiers were used to barcode this TCRbeta library. TCRdb ran MiXCR on the PCR reads and lists one entry per CDR3 protein. The sample holds 150,000 to 250,000 distinct CDR3 sequences; more than 14% are singletons and the top ten take over 10%. The sequenced sample was PBMCs from the stem cell graft donor, obtained from the stem cell graft. All receptors come from a human donor who donated a stem cell graft to a child with acute lymphoblastic leukemia.

In this sample, this clonotype turned up many times. The chain recombines TRBV20-1 with TRBJ2-7; no definite D call. This CDR3 has 14 amino acids. Germline values: CDR1 DFQATT, CDR2 SNEGSKA (reference sequence). Trimming cost V 2 bases and J 3 bases, with 14 bases left between them. The CDR3 region has the DNA TGCAGTGCTAGAAGTCCAGCGAAACTCTACGAGCAGTACTTC. It codes for CSARSPAKLYEQYF.

Note on this clonotype: The DNA is left out, because the CDR3 cannot be placed on it with certainty; the CDR3 is given as TCRdb lists it. The gene calls are TRBV6-9 and TRBJ2-6; the D call in the table, TRBD2, was not verified against the DNA. The CDR3 extends over 21 residues, inclusive of both ends. The germline V gene encodes CDR1 MNHGY and CDR2 SVAAGI. This CDR3 reads CASSSSSPGLTFSSGANVLTF.

This clonotype was seen repeatedly, ten times or more. The chain carries TRBV4-1 and TRBJ2-1; tentatively, D is TRBD1 (7 bases). Germline assignment: CDR1 MGHRA and CDR2 YSYEKL. Trimming shortened V by 1 base and J by 8 bases, and 18 bases separated the two germline ends. This CDR3 comprises 16 residues. CDR3 nucleotides: TGCGCCAGCAGCCAAGTGGGACAGACTAGGGACTATGAGCAGTTCTTC. Amino acids: CASSQVGQTRDYEQFF.

The chain couples TRBV3-1 to TRBJ2-2, with D perhaps assigned TRBD1 or TRBD2 (5 bases each). V lost 4 bases and J 6 bases, leaving 12 bases between the germline ends. This CDR3 has 14 residues. From germline, CDR1 is LGHDT and CDR2 YNNKEL (reference sequence). CDR3 sequence: CASSPSPGPGELFF. Here the CDR3 DNA reads TGTGCCAGCAGCCCTAGCCCGGGACCCGGGGAGCTGTTTTTT.

This clonotype was recorded at least ten times. V gene TRBV7-8 combines with J gene TRBJ2-5; possible D gene TRBD1, 5 bases. Germline CDR1 and CDR2: SGHVS and FQNEAQ. The CDR3 spans 14 residues. The V and J ends lost 2 bases and 1 base respectively, with 8 bases between them. Written as DNA, the CDR3 is TGTGCCAGCAGCTTATTCAGGGCCCAAGAGACCCAGTACTTC. Amino acid sequence: CASSLFRAQETQYF. Together with reference TRBV7-8 and TRBJ2-5, the CDR3 gives the full variable domain: GAGVSQSPRYKVAKRGQDVALRCDPISGHVSLFWYQQALGQGPEFLTYFQNEAQLDKSGLPSDRFFAERPEGSVSTLKIQRTQQEDSAVYLCASSLFRAQETQYFGPGTRLLVL.